The next 31 T cell receptor beta chains were all read from a single sample in a study of blood T cells in healthy people across ages. Primed by a sample-barcoded 5' primer and a J-beta primer mix, a second PCR proceeded for about 7 to 11 cycles. Using its own MiXCR run on the 5' RACE reads, TCRdb lists one record per CDR3 protein. The table lists some 900,000 distinct CDR3 sequences, around 48% of them singletons. The sequencing sample was made of blood. The receptors come from a young man in good health.

In its sample, this clonotype was seen once. The chain joins TRBV24-1 to TRBJ2-3; D remains unclear. Germline lookup yields CDR1 KGHDR and CDR2 SFDVKD. The germline V and J ends were trimmed by 6 bases and 4 bases, with 16 bases remaining between them. The CDR3 has 15 amino acids. The CDR3, as DNA: TGTGCCACCAGTAAAGAACATTCCCTCCCAGATACGCAGTATTTT. Protein product: CATSKEHSLPDTQYF.

The chain couples TRBV5-1 to TRBJ2-1; TRBD1 aligns across 7 bases. Germline V CDR1 and CDR2: SGHRS, YFSETQ. The CDR3 covers 14 residues. V shed 4 bases and J 5 bases; nucleotides not matched to a gene: 6. CDR3 loop: CASSPTGFDNEQFF. In DNA, the CDR3 is TGCGCCAGCAGCCCGACAGGGTTTGACAATGAGCAGTTCTTC.

The chain has TRBV6-1 and TRBJ2-5; D is ambiguous. This CDR3 comprises 14 residues. Germline loops: CDR1 MNHNS, CDR2 SASEGT. V lost 6 bases and J lost 1, with 12 bases in between. Here the CDR3 reads CASRKSASQETQYF. The DNA of the CDR3 is TGTGCCAGCAGAAAGTCAGCATCCCAAGAGACCCAGTACTTC.

About this clonotype itself: This may be a read error, as it is one base from a much larger clone. The chain uses TRBV5-1 and TRBJ2-1; weak D call: TRBD1 (6 bases). Germline lookup yields CDR1 SGHRS and CDR2 YFSETQ. The CDR3 consists of 15 residues. V was pared by 0 bases and J by 13 bases, with 20 bases between. The CDR3 DNA follows: TGCGCCAGCAGCTTGGGGCCGGACAGCCAAGAGACCCAGTTCTTC. Encoded protein: CASSLGPDSQETQFF.

The rearrangement joins TRBV7-9 to TRBJ1-6; D gene ambiguous. Deletions cut 0 bases from V and 7 bases from J, with 13 bases between. Germline values: CDR1 SEHNR, CDR2 FQNEAQ (reference sequence). This CDR3 contains 16 residues. The CDR3 reads CASSLATGPANSPLHF. The CDR3 bases are TGTGCCAGCAGCTTAGCCACCGGGCCCGCAAATTCACCCCTCCACTTT.

The chain has TRBV27 and TRBJ2-1; D perhaps matches TRBD2 (6 bases). Germline V gene data show CDR1 as MNHEY and CDR2 as SMNVEV (reference sequence). V was trimmed by 7 bases and J by 0 bases, leaving 10 bases between them. CDR3 length: 14 residues. The CDR3 DNA sequence: TGTGCCAGCAAAGGCGGGGTCTCCTACAATGAGCAGTTCTTC. Amino acid sequence: CASKGGVSYNEQFF.

The table lists this clonotype with many counts. The V gene is TRBV7-2, the J gene TRBJ2-5, with TRBD1 matching 9 bases. Germline-derived CDR1 and CDR2 are SGHTA and FQGNSA. The CDR3 spans 16 residues. The junction had 8 bases not matched to a gene; V was cut back by 2 bases and J by 4 bases. The CDR3 region is CASSLLTGGEGETQYF. In DNA, the CDR3 is TGTGCCAGCAGCTTACTTACAGGGGGCGAAGGAGAGACCCAGTACTTC.

The rearrangement uses TRBV24-1 and TRBJ2-3; D gene uncertain. The CDR3 length is 16 residues. V lost 2 bases and J lost 6, with 17 bases in between. CDR1 is KGHDR, CDR2 SFDVKD, per germline. Here the CDR3 reads CATSDSRLGPTDTQYF. As DNA, the CDR3 is TGTGCCACCAGTGATTCCCGTTTAGGGCCCACGGATACGCAGTATTTT.

On this clonotype itself: One end of the junction fails to match germline, which may point to a read error. V usage is TRBV7-9 and J usage is TRBJ2-7; weak D call: TRBD1 (7 bases). This CDR3 spans 16 amino acids. The germline gives CDR1 SEHNR, CDR2 FQNEAQ (reference sequence). DNA of the CDR3: TGTGCCAGCAGCTTACGGAGGGGGCAGATGGCCTACGAGCGGTACTTC. It encodes CASSLRRGQMAYERYF.

The CDR3 loop reads CAGNTGMGGYTF. The DNA of the CDR3 is TGTGCCGGCAATACAGGGATGGGTGGCTACACCTTC. The chain employs TRBV2 and TRBJ1-2, with a tentative D call TRBD1 (6 bases). The V end was cut by 11 bases, the J end by 7 bases, with 17 bases between. There are 12 residues in the CDR3. Per germline, CDR1 SNHLY and CDR2 FYNNEI.

The chain employs TRBV6-2 or TRBV6-3 and TRBJ1-5; 7 bases map to TRBD1. This CDR3 spans 18 amino acids. The junction had 10 bases not matched to a gene; V was cut back by 2 bases and J by 0 bases. The germline V gene has CDR1 MNHEY and CDR2 SVGEGT. In DNA form, the CDR3 reads TGTGCCAGCAGTTACCGCGACAGGGTAGGAAATAGCAATCAGCCCCAGCATTTT. It encodes CASSYRDRVGNSNQPQHF.

In this sample, this clonotype turned up a few times. This chain joins TRBV7-9 and TRBJ2-3; TRBD1 matches 9 bases. The trim removed 4 bases at V and 6 bases at J, leaving 5 bases unmatched. CDR1 is SEHNR and CDR2 is FQNEAQ in the germline V gene (reference sequence). The length of the CDR3 is 14 residues. CDR3 sequence: CASSSDRGMDTQYF. In DNA, the CDR3 is TGTGCCAGCAGCTCTGACAGGGGGATGGATACGCAGTATTTT.

Turning to this clonotype: The junction does not match germline at one end; this may be a read error. V and J are TRBV9 and TRBJ1-1; TRBD1 might be the D (5 bases). Germline loops: CDR1 SGDLS, CDR2 YYNGEE. The CDR3 runs 14 residues. The CDR3 protein is CASSVKTGGTEAFF. CDR3 DNA sequence: TGTGCCAGCAGCGTAAAAACAGGTGGCACTGAGGCTTTCTTT.

The V and J genes are TRBV6-2 or TRBV6-3 and TRBJ2-5; D ambiguous. Germline V gene lookup returns CDR1 MNHEY and CDR2 SVGEGT. This CDR3 is 12 amino acids long. Trimming removed 5 bases from V and 5 bases from J, with 9 bases in between. The CDR3 reads CASSPQKETQYF. CDR3 nucleotides: TGTGCCAGCAGTCCCCAGAAGGAGACCCAGTACTTC.

CDR3 coding DNA: TGTGCCAGCAGCCTTCAGGGGGCAGGGCGGCATGAGCAGTTCTTC. The encoded protein is CASSLQGAGRHEQFF. The V gene is TRBV3-1, the J gene TRBJ2-1, with TRBD1 identical over 8 bases. CDR1 is LGHDT and CDR2 is YNNKEL in the germline V gene (reference sequence). J lost 8 bases, V lost 4 bases, and 10 bases had no gene match. This CDR3 contains 15 residues.

V usage is TRBV12-3 or TRBV12-4 and J usage is TRBJ1-2; 9 bases match TRBD1. This CDR3 spans 15 amino acids. The J segment lost 4 bases and the V segment lost 5 bases, leaving 8 bases of the junction unmatched. The CDR3 sequence: CASSPQGAPGYGYTF. The DNA for the CDR3 is TGTGCCAGCAGTCCACAGGGGGCCCCGGGCTATGGCTACACCTTC.

For this clonotype: It may be a read error: a sequence one base away is much more abundant. DNA for the CDR3: TGTGCCAGCAGGGCCTCCGGAATCCAAGAGACCCAGTACTTC. It yields the protein CASRASGIQETQYF. This chain links TRBV11-2 with TRBJ2-5, with unresolved D. This CDR3 contains 14 residues. CDR1 SGHAT and CDR2 FQNNGV come from the germline V gene. V lost 6 bases and J 1 base, leaving 12 bases between the germline ends. The full variable domain, with the rest looked up from reference TRBV11-2 and TRBJ2-5, is EAGVAQSPRYKIIEKRQSVAFWCNPISGHATLYWYQQILGQGPKLLIQFQNNGVVDDSQLPKDRFSAERLKGVDSTLKIQPAKLEDSAVYLCASRASGIQETQYFGPGTRLLVL.

V and J are TRBV7-2 and TRBJ2-3, with unresolved D. CDR3 length equals 12 residues. The V gene's germline CDR1 is SGHTA and CDR2 FQGNSA. Trimming took off 3 bases at V and 5 bases at J, with 6 bases between the two ends. CDR3 amino acids: CASSFKEDTQYF. The CDR3 DNA sequence: TGTGCCAGCAGCTTTAAGGAAGATACGCAGTATTTT.

This clonotype came up a few times. A read error may be the cause here, since a much bigger clone is one base away. This chain uses TRBV20-1 with TRBJ2-5, with 7 bases fitting TRBD2. CDR1 and CDR2 (germline): DFQATT, SNEGSKA (reference sequence). V lost 2 bases to trimming and J lost 11 bases; unmatched junction nucleotides: 14. CDR3 length: 14 amino acids. This CDR3 is CSARSASGLNEQYF. Here the CDR3 DNA reads TGCAGTGCTAGATCCGCTAGCGGTCTCAATGAGCAGTACTTC.

This clonotype was seen more than once but under ten times. This chain links TRBV27 with TRBJ2-7; TRBD1 matches 8 bases. Germline assignment: CDR1 MNHEY and CDR2 SMNVEV (reference sequence). This CDR3 region has 15 residues. The V segment lost 5 bases and the J segment 3 bases; nucleotides outside the gene matches: 9. CDR3 DNA: TGTGCCAGCAGTAGGAGGACAGGGTTTCTCTACGAGCAGTACTTC. Encoded protein: CASSRRTGFLYEQYF.

The chain recombines TRBV12-3 or TRBV12-4 with TRBJ1-2; 7 nucleotides line up with TRBD1. Trimming took 8 bases from V and 4 from J; bases not matched to a gene: 10. The length of the CDR3 is 14 residues. CDR3 DNA sequence: TGTGCCAGCGGATCGGGGACAGCTATCTATGGCTACACCTTC. This sequence encodes CASGSGTAIYGYTF.

This clonotype has a count of ten or more. Being one base from a much bigger clone, this may be a read error. This chain uses TRBV14 with TRBJ1-2, with 12 bases aligning to TRBD1. V lost 6 bases and J lost 8; bases outside the gene matches: 13. Germline CDR1 reads SGHDN; CDR2 reads FVKESK. This CDR3 comprises 16 residues. The CDR3 loop is CASSPRGGTGGQGYTF. Here the CDR3 DNA reads TGTGCCAGCAGTCCAAGAGGGGGGACAGGGGGCCAAGGCTACACCTTC.

This clonotype appeared a few times. One junction end does not reproduce the germline sequence, and a read error may be involved. This sequence joins TRBV5-1 and TRBJ2-3; D uncertain. This CDR3 is 13 amino acids long. Germline CDR1 and CDR2: SGHRS and YFSETQ. CDR3 residues: CVSSLRAPDTQYF. The CDR3, as DNA: TGCGTCAGCAGCTTGCGCGCGCCGGATACGCAGTATTTT.

The V and J genes are TRBV2 and TRBJ1-2, with a weak D call TRBD1 (5 bases). The V gene lost 9 bases and the J gene lost 8 bases, with 16 bases spanning the gap. The CDR3 length is 12 residues. In germline, CDR1 is SNHLY, CDR2 FYNNEI. The CDR3 DNA reads as TGTGCCAGGGGGGGGAAACTAGGAGGCTACACCTTC. Residues: CARGGKLGGYTF.

V usage is TRBV20-1 and J usage is TRBJ2-1; maybe TRBD2 (6 bases). In germline, CDR1 is DFQATT, CDR2 SNEGSKA (reference sequence). Trimming cost V 5 bases and J 4 bases, with 12 bases left between them. The CDR3 is 13 residues long. CDR3 amino acids: CSARDSPYNEQFF. The CDR3 DNA sequence: TGCAGTGCTCGGGACTCCCCATACAATGAGCAGTTCTTC.

This chain connects TRBV5-1 to TRBJ2-1; D possibly corresponds to TRBD1 (5 bases). The V end lost 2 bases, the J end lost 9 bases, and 15 bases lay between the germline ends. The CDR3 loop spans 14 amino acids. Germline V gene data show CDR1 as SGHRS and CDR2 as YFSETQ. The CDR3 here is CASSFREGVGEQFF. CDR3 nucleotide sequence: TGCGCCAGCAGCTTCAGGGAAGGGGTCGGTGAGCAGTTCTTC.

DNA for the CDR3: TGTGCCAGCAGTCCCGGGGGAGTTAACTATGGCTACACCTTC. Amino acid sequence: CASSPGGVNYGYTF. This rearrangement joins TRBV6-5 to TRBJ1-2; tentatively, D is TRBD1 (5 bases). V was shortened by 5 bases and J by 1 base, with 11 bases between the two germline ends. The germline V gene has CDR1 MNHEY and CDR2 SVGAGI. The CDR3 is made up of 14 amino acids.

This sequence joins TRBV20-1 and TRBJ2-3, with 8 bases lining up with TRBD1. CDR3 length: 15 residues. Per the germline V gene, CDR1 is DFQATT and CDR2 is SNEGSKA (reference sequence). Trimming cost V 4 bases and J 0 bases; bases outside gene matches: 6. As DNA, the CDR3 is TGCAGTGCTACCGGGACAGGAGCTAGCACAGATACGCAGTATTTT. Translating it yields CSATGTGASTDTQYF.

The genes are TRBV27 and TRBJ2-3, with TRBD1 as a possible D gene (6 bases). CDR3 length: 16 residues. Trimming cost V 0 bases and J 1 base, with 11 bases left between them. Germline CDR1 MNHEY, CDR2 SMNVEV (reference sequence). The CDR3 here is CASSLSWRQGTDTQYF. In DNA, the CDR3 is TGTGCCAGCAGTTTATCGTGGAGACAGGGCACAGATACGCAGTATTTT.

About this clonotype: A read error may produce the germline difference seen at one junction end. The CDR3: CASSQGTGTYYEQYF. DNA for the CDR3: TGCGCCAGCAGCCAAGGTACAGGAACCTACTACGAGCAGTACTTC. The chain has TRBV14 and TRBJ2-4, with a possible D match to TRBD1 (5 bases). The J call may be wrong; the DNA end is better matched by TRBJ2-7. Germline CDR1 SGHDN, CDR2 FVKESK. This CDR3 is built from 15 residues.

This clonotype was observed at least ten times. The chain is built from TRBV7-3 and TRBJ2-1; D gene uncertain. Per the germline V gene, CDR1 is SGHTA and CDR2 is FQGTGA. V dropped 0 bases and J dropped 8 bases, with 8 bases sitting between them. The CDR3 consists of 13 residues. The DNA for the CDR3 is TGTGCCAGCAGCTTAACTGTTGGACATGAGCAGTTCTTC. As protein: CASSLTVGHEQFF.